This T cell receptor beta chain originates from a study of early T cells in non-severe SARS-CoV-2 infection. Overall study context: The authors sequenced bulk RNA from unsorted whole blood, leaving chains unpaired.

Individual cDNA molecules were tagged with unique molecular identifiers. MiXCR was run by TCRdb on the 5' RACE reads, yielding one entry per CDR3 protein. The repertoire consists of some 82,000 distinct CDR3 sequences, with around 10% occurring once and the leading ten covering around 2.4%. Study outcomes and limitations: Sequences matched to VDJdb favored anti-spike CD8 responses, while private and CD4 specificities were missed.

Germline V gene data show CDR1 as DFQATT and CDR2 as SNEGSKA (reference sequence). V dropped 0 bases and J dropped 0 bases, with 12 bases sitting between them. CDR3 size: 15 residues. This clonotype was detected only once. As yet, its antigen is unknown. This chain joins TRBV20-1 and TRBJ2-7, with D perhaps matching TRBD2 (5 bases). The origin of this receptor is an adult who was a healthcare worker with PCR-confirmed SARS-CoV-2 infection or an uninfected control (not recorded which). Sequenced sample: whole blood. Written as DNA, the CDR3 is TGCAGTGCTAGAGATCGTGGGGAGAGCTCCTACGAGCAGTACTTC. This gives the protein CSARDRGESSYEQYF.